These 15 T cell receptor beta chains originate from one sample sequenced in a study of CD4 T cells in relation to SARS-CoV-2 and coronaviruses. Unexposed donor CD4+ T cells date from about 2011-2019, before the COVID-19 pandemic. After nine to ten days of culture, CD4+ T cells were isolated. No antigen is known for these receptors. The protocol was immunoSEQ multiplex PCR, while the TCRdb copy is restricted to in-frame clones and leaves out a portion. The sample contains roughly 30,000 clones, 78% of which appear only once. Sequenced: CD4+ T cells from PBMCs, cultured in vitro. The receptor source for this set is a human donor in good health.

The chain carries TRBV4-3 and TRBJ1-2; D gene uncertain. This CDR3 is 13 amino acids long. Trimming removed 0 bases from V and 4 bases from J, with 6 bases in between. Per germline, CDR1 LGHNA and CDR2 YSLEER. DNA of the CDR3: TGCGCCAGCAGCCAAGAAGGCAGCTATGGCTACACCTTC. Encoded protein: CASSQEGSYGYTF.

V and J are TRBV4-1 and TRBJ2-4; no definite D call. Trimming took 0 bases from V and 0 from J, leaving 9 bases between them. The CDR3 loop spans 16 amino acids. Germline V gene sequence: CDR1 MGHRA, CDR2 YSYEKL. Written as DNA, the CDR3 is TGCGCCAGCAGCCAAGATGACTTCCTAGCCAAAAACATTCAGTACTTC. Translation: CASSQDDFLAKNIQYF.

The chain couples TRBV6-5 to TRBJ1-5; no clear D gene. Per germline, CDR1 MNHEY and CDR2 SVGAGI. V was cut by 5 bases and J by 3 bases, with 11 bases left in between. CDR3 length: 14 amino acids. The CDR3 protein is CASSQNGDNQPQHF. In nucleotides, the CDR3 is TGTGCCAGCAGTCAGAACGGGGACAATCAGCCCCAGCATTTT.

This clone has just one count. The chain employs TRBV2 and TRBJ2-7; 7 bases fit TRBD1. CDR1 and CDR2 (germline): SNHLY, FYNNEI. J was trimmed by 3 bases and V by 6 bases; bases with no gene match: 5. The CDR3 runs to 13 residues. The CDR3 region is CASRATGYYEQYF. CDR3 DNA sequence: TGTGCCAGCAGAGCGACAGGGTACTACGAGCAGTACTTC.

V and J are TRBV9 and TRBJ2-2, with a weak D call TRBD1 (6 bases). Trimming cost V 4 bases and J 0 bases, with 13 bases left between them. The CDR3 covers 16 residues. Germline V lookup: CDR1 SGDLS, CDR2 YYNGEE. CDR3 region: CASSRDGTPNTGELFF. The CDR3 DNA sequence: TGTGCCAGCAGCCGTGACGGGACACCGAACACCGGGGAGCTGTTTTTT.

This chain connects TRBV5-1 to TRBJ1-3; no clear D gene. Germline CDR1 reads SGHRS; CDR2 reads YFSETQ. CDR3 length: 15 residues. The ends were cut back, 4 bases at V and 4 bases at J, with 15 bases in the middle. This CDR3 is CASSPRGVSGNTIYF. The CDR3 coding sequence is TGCGCCAGCAGCCCCCGCGGGGTATCGGGAAACACCATATATTTT.

The genes are TRBV6-4 and TRBJ2-1, with 8 positions matching TRBD2. The CDR3 consists of 15 residues. V shed 2 bases and J 2 bases; nucleotides not matched to a gene: 2. Germline V lookup: CDR1 MRHNA, CDR2 SNTAGT. CDR3 nucleotides: TGTGCCAGCAGTGACCCAGCGGGGGCCTACAATGAGCAGTTCTTC. Protein product: CASSDPAGAYNEQFF.

This chain links TRBV10-3 with TRBJ1-3; 7 bases line up with TRBD1. The CDR3 has 15 amino acids. The V gene's germline CDR1 is ENHRY and CDR2 SYGVKD. Trimming at V came to 3 bases and at J to 0 bases, leaving 2 bases not matched to a gene. The chain's CDR3 is CAISDTGVSGNTIYF. CDR3 nucleotide sequence: TGTGCCATCAGTGACACAGGGGTCTCTGGAAACACCATATATTTT.

The genes are TRBV19 and TRBJ1-2, with no clear D. Germline CDR1 is LNHDA and CDR2 is SQIVND (reference sequence). The CDR3 totals 13 residues. V was clipped by 0 bases and J by 8 bases, with 10 bases between them. Written as DNA, the CDR3 is TGTGCCAGTAGTATAGATCTGGAGTTGGGCTACACCTTC. The encoded protein is CASSIDLELGYTF.

This chain uses TRBV4-3 with TRBJ2-1; the D gene is possibly TRBD2 (5 bases). Germline V lookup: CDR1 LGHNA, CDR2 YSLEER. The CDR3 has 15 residues. V gave up 1 base and J gave up 5 bases, with 12 bases separating them. The CDR3 here is CASSQGASRNNEQFF. In DNA, the CDR3 is TGCGCCAGCAGCCAAGGGGCTAGCCGCAACAATGAGCAGTTCTTC.

The chain couples TRBV29-1 to TRBJ2-3; a possible D gene is TRBD1 (6 bases). There are 13 residues in the CDR3. Germline V gene sequence: CDR1 SQVTM, CDR2 ANQGSEA. The V end lost 5 bases, the J end lost 1 base, and 10 bases lay between the germline ends. The CDR3 coding sequence is TGCAGCGTTAGGTCAGGGGGCACAGATACGCAGTATTTT. Its protein product is CSVRSGGTDTQYF.

The V gene is TRBV5-1, the J gene TRBJ2-7, with D possibly matching TRBD2 (5 bases). Per the germline V gene, CDR1 is SGHRS and CDR2 is YFSETQ. This CDR3 has 19 amino acids. V shed 0 bases and J shed 7 bases, with 29 bases lying between them. The CDR3 nucleotides read TGCGCCAGCAGCTTGGACATATCTTCCAAGCGGAGGCCGGGCGGGGAGCAGTACTTC. It yields the protein CASSLDISSKRRPGGEQYF.

This sequence joins TRBV19 and TRBJ2-5, with TRBD2 matching over 14 bases. The germline CDR1 and CDR2 sequences are LNHDA and SQIVND (reference sequence). This CDR3 is built from 16 residues. Trimming cost V 1 base and J 6 bases; bases outside gene matches: 4. The CDR3 coding sequence is TGTGCCAGTAGTATAGCCGGGACTAGCGGGAGTAAGACCCAGTACTTC. Amino acid sequence: CASSIAGTSGSKTQYF.

V is TRBV9 and J is TRBJ2-3; 7 nucleotides match TRBD2. J gave up 5 bases and V 6 bases, and 9 bases lay outside the gene matches. The V gene's germline CDR1 is SGDLS and CDR2 YYNGEE. The CDR3 is 14 residues long. CDR3: CASNGGSGEDTQYF. The CDR3 bases are TGTGCCAGCAACGGCGGGAGTGGGGAAGATACGCAGTATTTT.

The chain employs TRBV11-2 and TRBJ2-7; 15 nucleotides agree with TRBD2. CDR3 size: 16 residues. Germline CDR1 SGHAT, CDR2 FQNNGV. J was trimmed by 2 bases and V by 5 bases; bases with no gene match: 4. The CDR3 DNA is TGTGCCAGCAGCATCGGGACTAGCGGGAGGACCTACGAGCAGTACTTC. Encoded protein: CASSIGTSGRTYEQYF.